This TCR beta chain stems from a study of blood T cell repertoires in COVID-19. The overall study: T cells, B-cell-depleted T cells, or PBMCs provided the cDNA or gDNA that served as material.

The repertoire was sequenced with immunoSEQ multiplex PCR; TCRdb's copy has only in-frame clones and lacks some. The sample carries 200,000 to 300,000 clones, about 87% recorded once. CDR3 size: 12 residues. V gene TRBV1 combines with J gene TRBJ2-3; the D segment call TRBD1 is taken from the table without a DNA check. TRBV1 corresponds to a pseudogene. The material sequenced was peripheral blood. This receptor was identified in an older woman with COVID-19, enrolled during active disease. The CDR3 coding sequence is TGCACCAGCAGCCAGGGGGCCGATACGCAGTATTTT. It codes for CTSSQGADTQYF.